The 13 T cell receptor beta chains below were found in one sample sequenced in a study of blood T cell repertoires in COVID-19. Data came from immunoSEQ multiplex PCR; TCRdb stores just in-frame clones and leaves some out. Seen here are around 300,000 clones, approximately 88% observed once, and the top ten hold about 1.8%. The sample consisted of PBMCs or T cells enriched from blood (not recorded which). Every receptor here comes from a woman aged 40 to 50 who had recovered from COVID-19.

The chain is built from TRBV29-1 and TRBJ2-1, with a weak D call TRBD2 (6 bases). The CDR3 loop spans 15 amino acids. V was clipped by 6 bases and J by 0 bases, with 15 bases between them. CDR1 and CDR2 (germline): SQVTM, ANQGSEA. The CDR3 DNA reads as TGCAGCGTCTCACGGGGGATAAGCTCCTACAATGAGCAGTTCTTC. Translation gives CSVSRGISSYNEQFF.

The J gene is TRBJ2-1, the V gene TRBV7-3; TRBD2 agrees at 11 bases. The V and J ends lost 2 bases and 4 bases, in that order; junction bases with no gene match: 4. Germline CDR1 is SGHTA and CDR2 is FQGTGA. The length of the CDR3 is 16 residues. The CDR3: CASSLYSGGVYNEQFF. In nucleotides, the CDR3 is TGTGCCAGCAGCTTATATAGCGGGGGGGTTTACAATGAGCAGTTCTTC.

The chain combines TRBV4-1 with TRBJ1-5, with D unresolved. Per germline, CDR1 MGHRA and CDR2 YSYEKL. There are 18 residues in the CDR3. Trimming took off 2 bases at V and 2 bases at J, with 19 bases between the two ends. CDR3 nucleotides: TGCGCCAGCAGCCAAAGAATCAACCTCGGGGAAGGCAATCAGCCCCAGCATTTT. Protein sequence: CASSQRINLGEGNQPQHF.

The chain joins TRBV5-8 to TRBJ1-5; maybe TRBD1 (6 bases). V was cut by 0 bases and J by 11 bases, with 12 bases left in between. The CDR3 extends over 13 amino acids. Germline V lookup: CDR1 SGHTS, CDR2 YDEGEE. CDR3 in amino acids: CASSLVPQGSQHF. CDR3 nucleotide sequence: TGTGCCAGCAGCTTGGTACCCCAGGGGTCCCAGCATTTT.

The J gene is TRBJ2-1, the V gene TRBV29-1; weak D call: TRBD1 (6 bases). The CDR3 contains 14 residues. V lost 8 bases and J lost 6, with 20 bases in between. Germline V gene sequence: CDR1 SQVTM, CDR2 ANQGSEA. The DNA for the CDR3 is TGCAGCCTAAAGCCAGGGGCTCTGAGCAATGAGCAGTTCTTC. Translation gives CSLKPGALSNEQFF.

This chain links TRBV3-1 (or the pseudogene TRBV3-2) with TRBJ1-2; D perhaps matches TRBD1 (5 bases). The CDR3 runs to 13 residues. V was trimmed by 3 bases and J by 8 bases, leaving 13 bases between them. The V gene's germline CDR1 is LGHDT and CDR2 YNNKEL (reference sequence). CDR3 nucleotide sequence: TGTGCCAGCAGCCAGAGCAGGGTGGGAGGCTACACCTTC. Its translation is CASSQSRVGGYTF.

This chain uses TRBV10-2 with TRBJ2-7; D gene unclear. The germline V and J ends were trimmed by 2 bases and 1 base, with 9 bases remaining between them. The germline V gene has CDR1 WSHSY and CDR2 SAAADI. The CDR3 has 14 residues. CDR3: CASSEVADSYEQYF. The CDR3 nucleotides read TGCGCCAGCAGTGAGGTGGCAGATTCCTACGAGCAGTACTTC.

V gene TRBV5-4 combines with J gene TRBJ1-2; TRBD1 is a possible D gene (5 bases). Germline CDR1 reads SGHNT; CDR2 reads YYREEE (reference sequence). Trimming took off 4 bases at V and 8 bases at J, with 18 bases between the two ends. This CDR3 contains 14 residues. The CDR3 region has the DNA TGTGCCAGCAGCATGCGGGACGGCAGTGAGGGCTACACCTTC. Translating gives CASSMRDGSEGYTF.

The CDR3 here is CASSLLASYEQYF. In DNA form, the CDR3 reads TGTGCCAGCAGTTTGCTAGCTTCTTACGAGCAGTACTTC. The rearrangement uses TRBV12-3 or TRBV12-4 and TRBJ2-7; possibly TRBD2 for D (5 bases). Trimming removed 3 bases at V and 4 bases at J, with 10 bases between. The CDR3 is 13 residues long.

The rearrangement joins TRBV6-5 to TRBJ1-2, with D unclear. This CDR3 comprises 11 residues. The germline V gene encodes CDR1 MNHEY and CDR2 SVGAGI. V gave up 4 bases and J gave up 8 bases, with 8 bases separating them. This CDR3 reads CASSSSHGYTF. CDR3 coding DNA: TGTGCCAGCAGTTCCAGTCACGGCTACACCTTC.

The sample holds a few counts of this clone. This chain uses TRBV3-1 (or the pseudogene TRBV3-2) with TRBJ2-7, with TRBD1 as a possible D gene (5 bases). CDR3 length equals 15 residues. With 0 bases removed from V and 7 bases from J, the gap between germline ends came to 16 bases. In germline, CDR1 is LGHDT, CDR2 YNNKEL (reference sequence). Here the CDR3 DNA reads TGTGCCAGCAGCCAAGACCGCGGACATGCTTCGGAGCAGTACTTC. Its protein product is CASSQDRGHASEQYF.

The rearrangement links TRBV2 to TRBJ1-5; maybe TRBD1 (5 bases). Trimming removed 7 bases at V and 7 bases at J, with 11 bases between. There are 12 residues in the CDR3. Looked up from germline, CDR1 is SNHLY and CDR2 is FYNNEI. The CDR3 region has the DNA TGTGCCAGCATGGGGGGAGACCAGCCCCAGCATTTT. Translation gives CASMGGDQPQHF. The variable domain in full, with the rest retrieved from reference TRBV2 and TRBJ1-5, is EPEVTQTPSHQVTQMGQEVILRCVPISNHLYFYWYRQILGQKVEFLVSFYNNEISEKSEIFDDQFSVERPDGSNFTLKIRSTKLEDSAMYFCASMGGDQPQHFGDGTRLSIL.

As DNA, the CDR3 is TGTGCCAGCAGCCCTCGAGCCCAAAGTACCACAGATACGCAGTATTTT. Amino acid sequence: CASSPRAQSTTDTQYF. This chain links TRBV4-2 with TRBJ2-3; D gene unclear. Germline V gives CDR1 LGHNA, CDR2 YNFKEQ. Trimming left V 4 bases short and J 2 bases short, with 16 bases between. This CDR3 is 16 amino acids long.